Presented here are 9 T cell receptor beta chains from one specimen sequenced in a study of blood T cell repertoires in COVID-19. Clones were sequenced by immunoSEQ multiplex PCR, and TCRdb holds only the in-frame ones, with some missing. The sample includes about 150,000 clones, around 89% of them seen just once. Sequenced: peripheral blood. The receptors shown here come from a man aged 18 to 30 with COVID-19, enrolled during active disease.

The rearrangement uses TRBV21-1 and TRBJ2-2; the table's D call of TRBD2 was not tested on the DNA. TRBV21-1 counts as a pseudogene. The CDR3 consists of 18 residues. CDR3 DNA sequence: TGTGCCAGCAGCAAAGCGAGGGTAGCGGGAGGCTTCACCGGGGAGCTGTTTTTT. Translating gives CASSKARVAGGFTGELFF.

This clone has just a few counts. The chain uses TRBV10-3 and TRBJ1-5; D gene unclear. V lost 3 bases to trimming and J lost 0 bases, with 3 bases between them. This CDR3 contains 13 residues. Per germline, CDR1 ENHRY and CDR2 SYGVKD. CDR3 DNA: TGTGCCATCAGTGATATTAGCAATCAGCCCCAGCATTTT. Amino acids: CAISDISNQPQHF.

The chain recombines TRBV11-2 with TRBJ2-7; possibly TRBD1 for D (5 bases). Germline values: CDR1 SGHAT, CDR2 FQNNGV. This CDR3 is 14 amino acids long. The V gene lost 1 base and the J gene lost 2 bases, with 9 bases spanning the gap. The CDR3 coding sequence is TGTGCCAGCAGCTTAGTGGCAGGGACCTACGAGCAGTACTTC. Translation gives CASSLVAGTYEQYF.

The rearrangement links TRBV3-1 (or the pseudogene TRBV3-2) to TRBJ2-7; TRBD2 aligns across 7 bases. With V trimmed by 0 bases and J by 4 bases, 6 bases remained unmatched. This CDR3 has 15 residues. CDR1 and CDR2 (germline): LGHDT, YNNKEL (reference sequence). The DNA for the CDR3 is TGTGCCAGCAGCCAAGACGGTTCGCGGGAGTACGAGCAGTACTTC. This sequence encodes CASSQDGSREYEQYF.

The chain uses TRBV27 and TRBJ1-2; the match to TRBD1 covers 8 bases. Germline assignment: CDR1 MNHEY and CDR2 SMNVEV (reference sequence). The CDR3 has 16 residues. Trimming at V came to 4 bases and at J to 0 bases, leaving 7 bases not matched to a gene. The CDR3 here is CASSSIRDRPNYGYTF. CDR3 in DNA: TGTGCCAGCAGTTCCATCCGGGACAGGCCTAACTATGGCTACACCTTC.

V and J are TRBV9 and TRBJ2-3; 13 positions agree with TRBD2. CDR1 and CDR2 (germline): SGDLS, YYNGEE. The CDR3 is made up of 19 amino acids. The V gene end was trimmed by 0 bases and the J gene end by 0 bases; junction bases not matched to a gene: 7. The CDR3 DNA reads TGTGCCAGCAGCGTAGGGGGGACTAGCGGGGCGAAAAGCACAGATACGCAGTATTTT. Its translation is CASSVGGTSGAKSTDTQYF. Looking up the rest from reference TRBV9 and TRBJ2-3 gives the full variable domain: DSGVTQTPKHLITATGQRVTLRCSPRSGDLSVYWYQQSLDQGLQFLIQYYNGEERAKGNILERFSAQQFPDLHSELNLSSLELGDSALYFCASSVGGTSGAKSTDTQYFGPGTRLTVL.

CDR3 in amino acids: CAWRGGTSGWYSYEQYF. The CDR3 nucleotides read TGTGCCTGGAGGGGGGGGACTAGCGGATGGTACTCCTACGAGCAGTACTTC. This rearrangement joins TRBV30 to TRBJ2-7; 11 bases are shared with TRBD2. Germline V gene lookup returns CDR1 GTSNPN and CDR2 SVGIG (reference sequence). The CDR3 covers 17 residues. After removal of 3 bases from V and 0 bases from J, the junction contained 10 bases not matched to a gene.

This chain uses TRBV7-2 with TRBJ2-7, with TRBD1 identical over 8 bases. CDR3 length: 16 residues. Germline V gives CDR1 SGHTA, CDR2 FQGNSA. With V trimmed by 2 bases and J by 4 bases, 10 bases remained unmatched. In DNA, the CDR3 is TGTGCCAGCAGCTTATTGGGACAGGATTGGGGTTACGAGCAGTACTTC. Translation: CASSLLGQDWGYEQYF.

The chain combines TRBV30 with TRBJ2-3, with D uncertain. Germline-derived CDR1 and CDR2 are GTSNPN and SVGIG (reference sequence). The CDR3 loop spans 15 amino acids. V was pared by 7 bases and J by 2 bases, with 19 bases between. CDR3 DNA: TGTGCCTTCTTGTCAAGAAGCTTACTCACAGATACGCAGTATTTT. Residues: CAFLSRSLLTDTQYF.